The 13 T cell receptor beta chains reported below all come from one sample, sequenced in a study of T cell responses to AZD1222 COVID-19 vaccine. Profiling relied on immunoSEQ multiplex PCR, and the TCRdb table lists in-frame clones only, not all of them. This table holds about 180,000 clones, 85% to 90% found once. Sequences were derived from peripheral blood, sampled 28 days after the second AZD1222 dose. All receptors come from an adult who received the AZD1222 COVID-19 vaccine.

This chain links TRBV28 with TRBJ1-4, with D unclear. This CDR3 is 13 amino acids long. CDR1 and CDR2 from the germline V gene are MDHEN and SYDVKM. The V end lost 7 bases, the J end lost 6 bases, and 12 bases lay between the germline ends. CDR3 sequence reads: CASTDRVDEKLFF. The CDR3 DNA is TGTGCCAGCACCGACCGTGTCGATGAAAAACTGTTTTTT.

V and J are TRBV6-2 or TRBV6-3 and TRBJ1-4; D may be TRBD1 (6 bases). V lost 2 bases and J 10 bases, leaving 17 bases between the germline ends. The germline V gene encodes CDR1 MNHEY and CDR2 SVGEGT. The CDR3 consists of 15 residues. The DNA for the CDR3 is TGTGCCAGCAGTTACCAGGGACAAGGGCGCGGAAAACTGTTTTTT. It specifies CASSYQGQGRGKLFF.

Only one count was recorded for this clone. CDR3 region: CASSISDTGPYGYTF. The CDR3 DNA reads as TGTGCCAGTAGTATATCGGATACAGGACCCTATGGCTACACCTTC. The chain is built from TRBV19 and TRBJ1-2, with D maybe TRBD1 (5 bases). Germline V gives CDR1 LNHDA, CDR2 SQIVND (reference sequence). Trimming left V 2 bases short and J 4 bases short, with 14 bases between. The CDR3 contains 15 residues.

The CDR3: CASSSGSSGYGYTF. The CDR3 DNA follows: TGTGCCAGCAGTTCCGGGTCCTCAGGCTATGGCTACACCTTC. This rearrangement joins TRBV28 to TRBJ1-2; D gene unclear. V was trimmed by 4 bases and J by 4 bases, leaving 13 bases between them. From germline, CDR1 is MDHEN and CDR2 SYDVKM. The CDR3 is made up of 14 amino acids.

Comment on this clone: This CDR3 is also generated by other DNA sequences in the sample. The chain carries TRBV28 and TRBJ2-7; D not certain. The CDR3 covers 11 residues. V lost 4 bases to trimming and J lost 4 bases, with 5 bases between them. Per the germline V gene, CDR1 is MDHEN and CDR2 is SYDVKM. This CDR3 reads CASSSGYEQYF. The CDR3, as DNA: TGTGCCAGCAGTTCAGGTTACGAGCAGTACTTC.

J is TRBJ1-1 and V is TRBV5-5, with D possibly being TRBD1 (6 bases). The CDR3 totals 14 residues. Germline V lookup: CDR1 SGHKS, CDR2 YYEKEE (reference sequence). V dropped 2 bases and J dropped 1 base, with 9 bases sitting between them. CDR3 nucleotides: TGTGCCAGCAGCTTAGGACAGTGGAACACTGAAGCTTTCTTT. It specifies CASSLGQWNTEAFF.

The genes are TRBV6-2 or TRBV6-3 and TRBJ1-5; perhaps TRBD1 as D (6 bases). Trimming took 6 bases from V and 4 from J, leaving 10 bases between them. The germline V gene has CDR1 MNHEY and CDR2 SVGEGT. The CDR3 extends over 13 amino acids. Written as DNA, the CDR3 is TGTGCCAGCAGCCGGACAGAGAATCAGCCCCAGCATTTT. This translates into CASSRTENQPQHF.

This clone was observed a handful of times. The chain joins TRBV4-2 to TRBJ2-7; D not resolved. The CDR3 runs 15 residues. CDR1 LGHNA and CDR2 YNFKEQ come from the germline V gene. Trimming took 0 bases from V and 1 from J, leaving 10 bases between them. CDR3 residues: CASSQDLRRSYEQYF. CDR3 DNA sequence: TGTGCCAGCAGCCAAGATCTGCGTCGGTCCTACGAGCAGTACTTC.

J is TRBJ2-2 and V is TRBV4-3, with D tentatively TRBD2 (5 bases). The CDR3 runs to 14 residues. V lost 4 bases to trimming and J lost 0 bases, with 6 bases between them. Germline V gene lookup returns CDR1 LGHNA and CDR2 YSLEER. This CDR3 reads CASSLGTNTGELFF. The CDR3 DNA reads TGCGCCAGCAGCCTCGGGACGAACACCGGGGAGCTGTTTTTT.

This chain joins TRBV19 and TRBJ1-4; D uncertain. Trimming took off 6 bases at V and 2 bases at J, with 19 bases between the two ends. Germline CDR1 LNHDA, CDR2 SQIVND (reference sequence). The CDR3 is made up of 17 amino acids. The CDR3: CASSISRARLTNEKLFF. CDR3 DNA: TGTGCCAGTAGCATTTCAAGGGCCCGACTGACTAATGAAAAACTGTTTTTT.

The chain joins TRBV7-2 to TRBJ1-1; TRBD1 might be the D (6 bases). Germline values: CDR1 SGHTA, CDR2 FQGNSA. The V and J ends lost 7 bases and 3 bases respectively, with 15 bases between them. The CDR3 is 14 amino acids. The CDR3 DNA follows: TGTGCCAGCACCCTGGGGGGGCAGGACACTGAAGCTTTCTTT. It is translated as CASTLGGQDTEAFF.

The chain recombines TRBV28 with TRBJ2-7; 7 bases match TRBD2. This CDR3 comprises 15 residues. J gave up 0 bases and V 5 bases, and 7 bases lay outside the gene matches. The V gene's germline CDR1 is MDHEN and CDR2 SYDVKM. The CDR3 reads CASSLSSGSSYEQYF. The CDR3 DNA is TGTGCCAGCAGTCTATCTAGCGGAAGCTCCTACGAGCAGTACTTC.

The rearrangement uses TRBV27 and TRBJ2-4; D is perhaps TRBD1 (6 bases). The CDR3 extends over 17 amino acids. With 5 bases removed from V and 0 bases from J, the gap between germline ends came to 17 bases. The germline V gene has CDR1 MNHEY and CDR2 SMNVEV (reference sequence). CDR3 residues: CASSRPGQEIAKNIQYF. Here the CDR3 DNA reads TGTGCCAGCAGTAGGCCGGGACAAGAGATAGCCAAAAACATTCAGTACTTC.